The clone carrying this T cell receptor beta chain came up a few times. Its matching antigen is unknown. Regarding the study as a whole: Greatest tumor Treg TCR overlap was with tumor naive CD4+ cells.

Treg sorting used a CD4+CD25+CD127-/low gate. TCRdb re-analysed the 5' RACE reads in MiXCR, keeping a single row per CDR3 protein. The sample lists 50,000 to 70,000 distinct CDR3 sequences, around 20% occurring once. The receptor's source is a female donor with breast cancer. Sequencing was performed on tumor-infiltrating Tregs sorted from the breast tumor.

The CDR3 DNA is TGTGCCAGCAGTTTAGCAAGGGACACCGGGGAGCTGTTTTTT. The encoded protein is CASSLARDTGELFF. The rearrangement joins TRBV28 to TRBJ2-2, with no clear D. The CDR3 extends over 14 amino acids. Trimming removed 2 bases from V and 3 bases from J, with 7 bases in between. Germline assignment: CDR1 MDHEN and CDR2 SYDVKM.